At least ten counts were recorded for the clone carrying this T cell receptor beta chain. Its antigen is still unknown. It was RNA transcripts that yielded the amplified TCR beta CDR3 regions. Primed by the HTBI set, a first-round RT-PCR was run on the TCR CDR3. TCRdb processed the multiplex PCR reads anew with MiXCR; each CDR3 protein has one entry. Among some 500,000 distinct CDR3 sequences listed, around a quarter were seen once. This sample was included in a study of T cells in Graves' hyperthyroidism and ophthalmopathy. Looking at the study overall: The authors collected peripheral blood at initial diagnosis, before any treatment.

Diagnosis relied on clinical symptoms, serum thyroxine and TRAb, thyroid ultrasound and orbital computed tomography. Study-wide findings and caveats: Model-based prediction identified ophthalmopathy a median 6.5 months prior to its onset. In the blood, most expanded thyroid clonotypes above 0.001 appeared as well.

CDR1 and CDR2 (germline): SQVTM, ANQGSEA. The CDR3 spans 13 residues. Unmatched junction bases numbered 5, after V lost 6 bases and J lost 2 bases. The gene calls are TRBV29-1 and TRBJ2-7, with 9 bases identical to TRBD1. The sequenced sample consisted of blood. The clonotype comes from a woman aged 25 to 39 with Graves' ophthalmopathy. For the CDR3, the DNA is TGCAGCGTCGGCGGGACAGGGACCTACGAGCAGTACTTC. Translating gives CSVGGTGTYEQYF.